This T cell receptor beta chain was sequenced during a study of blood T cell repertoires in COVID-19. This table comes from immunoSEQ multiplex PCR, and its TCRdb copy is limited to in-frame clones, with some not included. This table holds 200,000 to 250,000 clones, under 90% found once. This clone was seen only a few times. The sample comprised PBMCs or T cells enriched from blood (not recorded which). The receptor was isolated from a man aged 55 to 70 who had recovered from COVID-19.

The chain's CDR3 is CASSQRQANTEAFF. The CDR3 DNA sequence: TGTGCCAGCAGCCAAAGACAGGCCAACACTGAAGCTTTCTTT. This chain connects TRBV3-1 (or the pseudogene TRBV3-2) to TRBJ1-1, with D maybe TRBD1 (6 bases). Germline lookup yields CDR1 LGHDT and CDR2 YNNKEL (reference sequence). The length of the CDR3 is 14 residues. The V end was cut by 2 bases, the J end by 2 bases, with 9 bases between.